The following is a T cell receptor (beta chain) sequence with its context. Antigen specificity is unknown. This sample is drawn from a study of cytomegalovirus exposure and HLA in healthy donors. Overall study context: The 95 to 150 validation repertoires used a platform that matched the one used for the 550 to 800 first-cohort repertoires, as a later analysis reported. Study-wide results and caveats: The authors enumerated some 160 TCR beta chains as linked to cytomegalovirus. Specificity of three CMV-associated chains for CMV antigens was verified in vitro.

Per germline, CDR1 MGHDK and CDR2 SYGVNS. J was trimmed by 6 bases and V by 5 bases; bases with no gene match: 9. The CDR3 spans 16 residues. Libraries were prepared by immunoSEQ multiplex PCR; TCRdb keeps only in-frame clonotypes and omits some of them. The table shows about 160,000 clones, with around 90% occurring only once. The rearrangement uses TRBV25-1 and TRBJ2-2, with 10 bases fitting TRBD1. The source is a man younger than 30 in good health and CMV-seronegative. Sequencing was done on a sample of PBMCs. The CDR3 DNA follows: TGTGCCAGCAGTAATCCGGGACAGGGGTATTCCGGGGAGCTGTTTTTT. It codes for CASSNPGQGYSGELFF.